This TCR beta chain was documented in a study of Graves' ophthalmopathy and Graves' hyperthyroidism. Background on the study: Ahead of any treatment, peripheral blood was obtained at the initial diagnosis.

Losses at the gene ends were 5 bases for V and 2 bases for J; bases not matched to a gene: 6. The CDR3 consists of 14 residues. TCR beta CDR3 amplification used RNA transcripts. First-round RT-PCR with HTBI primers preceded a second-round multiplex PCR. TCRdb ran MiXCR on the multiplex PCR reads and lists one entry per CDR3 protein. Of about 620,000 distinct CDR3 sequences listed, about a fifth are singletons. The sequencing sample was made of peripheral blood. This TCR was sampled from a woman under 30 with stable Graves' hyperthyroidism. Some clones in this sample may be carry-over from other donors' samples. The V gene is TRBV12-3 or TRBV12-4, the J gene TRBJ2-7, with 7 bases aligning to TRBD2. This CDR3 reads CASSNSGTTYEQYF. The CDR3 DNA is TGTGCCAGCAGTAACAGCGGGACCACCTACGAGCAGTACTTC.